This T cell receptor (beta chain) was obtained from a study of beta chain features in type 1 diabetes. Turning to the study itself: All samples combined gave 90 million to 130 million sorted cells for examination. Study-level points and caveats: Individuals with type 1 diabetes displayed fewer insertions and more deletions at VDJ junctions.

This clone was observed a few times. Its matching antigen is unknown. The CDR3 has 12 residues. Germline V CDR1 and CDR2: SNHLY, FYNNEI. Trimming took 4 bases from V and 5 from J, leaving 5 bases between them. cDNA synthesis used the whole RNA isolate, giving expressed TCRB sequences. Sequencing was performed with immunoSEQ multiplex PCR; in TCRdb, only in-frame clones are kept and a portion is missing. The data show 400,000 to 550,000 clones, with about an eighth seen just once and approximately 0.045% held by the top ten. The sample comprised naive CD4+ T cells from blood. The V and J genes are TRBV2 and TRBJ1-4; D gene unclear. The sequence derives from a woman aged 18-35 years in good health. In nucleotides, the CDR3 is TGTGCCAGCAGTGGAGAAAATGAAAAACTGTTTTTT. It yields the protein CASSGENEKLFF.